One sample yielded the 19 T cell receptor beta chains listed below, sequenced in a study of T-cell memory formation after mild COVID-19. Via MiXCR, TCRdb re-called the 5' RACE reads, giving one row per CDR3 protein. The table includes a few hundred thousand distinct CDR3 sequences, around 28% detected once. The sequenced sample was PBMCs or a T cell subset sorted from them (not recorded which). These receptors all come from an adult woman who had mild COVID-19 (a few samples of this study predate the infection). Cell type and time point are not known.

V is TRBV7-9 and J is TRBJ2-7, with 12 bases identical to TRBD2. Germline assignment: CDR1 SEHNR and CDR2 FQNEAQ (reference sequence). The trim removed 6 bases at V and 2 bases at J, leaving 5 bases unmatched. The CDR3 length is 15 residues. CDR3 protein: CASSGLAGGTYEQYF. DNA of the CDR3: TGTGCCAGCAGTGGCCTAGCGGGAGGGACCTACGAGCAGTACTTC.

The sample holds a few counts of this clonotype. The chain carries TRBV7-3 and TRBJ1-2; D not certain. Germline CDR1 is SGHTA and CDR2 is FQGTGA. Trimming cost V 6 bases and J 4 bases, with 15 bases left between them. CDR3 size: 14 residues. CDR3 nucleotides: TGTGCCAGCAGTCCGGGCGGCAGCCTCTATGGCTACACCTTC. This encodes CASSPGGSLYGYTF.

V and J are TRBV5-6 and TRBJ1-1, with TRBD1 matching 7 bases. The CDR3 loop spans 13 amino acids. Germline values: CDR1 SGHDT, CDR2 YYEEEE. The V gene end was trimmed by 1 base and the J gene end by 5 bases; junction bases not matched to a gene: 2. DNA of the CDR3: TGTGCCAGCAGCTTGAGGGGGCGTACTGAAGCTTTCTTT. Encoded protein: CASSLRGRTEAFF. The full variable domain, with the rest looked up from reference TRBV5-6 and TRBJ1-1, is DAGVTQSPTHLIKTRGQQVTLRCSPKSGHDTVSWYQQALGQGPQFIFQYYEEEERQRGNFPDRFSGHQFPNYSSELNVNALLLGDSALYLCASSLRGRTEAFFGQGTRLTVV.

The chain has TRBV7-9 and TRBJ2-1; 7 positions agree with TRBD2. Trimming removed 1 base from V and 8 bases from J; junction bases left unmatched: 8. The CDR3 is 15 residues long. The germline gives CDR1 SEHNR, CDR2 FQNEAQ (reference sequence). In DNA, the CDR3 is TGTGCCAGCAGCTTAGGGCCTGGCGGGGGTGATGAGCAGTTCTTC. It yields the protein CASSLGPGGGDEQFF.

This clonotype has just a few counts. The chain links TRBV6-1 to TRBJ2-1; TRBD2 matches 7 bases. CDR1 MNHNS and CDR2 SASEGT come from the germline V gene. The CDR3 covers 18 residues. V gave up 6 bases and J gave up 5 bases; unmatched junction bases: 19. CDR3 in amino acids: CASSLPTSRAGPDNEQFF. The CDR3 DNA reads TGTGCCAGCAGCTTACCCACGTCACGAGCGGGGCCCGACAATGAGCAGTTCTTC.

The V call is TRBV29-1, the J call TRBJ2-7; D remains unclear. V was shortened by 5 bases and J by 0 bases, with 5 bases between the two germline ends. Germline V gene data show CDR1 as SQVTM and CDR2 as ANQGSEA. The CDR3 covers 11 residues. The CDR3 spells CSVKSSYEQYF. The CDR3 DNA reads as TGCAGCGTTAAGAGCTCCTACGAGCAGTACTTC.

At least ten counts were recorded for this clonotype. This chain connects TRBV5-6 to TRBJ2-1; D gene uncertain. CDR1 and CDR2 from the germline V gene are SGHDT and YYEEEE. This CDR3 spans 13 amino acids. V was pared by 2 bases and J by 7 bases, with 10 bases between. This chain's CDR3 is CASSFVGENEQFF. The CDR3 nucleotides read TGTGCCAGCAGCTTCGTAGGAGAGAATGAGCAGTTCTTC.

The chain joins TRBV7-6 to TRBJ1-4, with TRBD1 matching 8 bases. With 1 base clipped from V and 12 bases from J, the junction kept 4 bases outside the gene matches. Germline V gives CDR1 SGHVS, CDR2 FNYEAQ. The CDR3 spans 13 residues. The CDR3 reads CASSLGTGWELFF. As DNA, the CDR3 is TGTGCCAGCAGCTTAGGGACAGGGTGGGAACTGTTTTTT.

The chain combines TRBV30 with TRBJ1-2; D unresolved. Germline V gene data show CDR1 as GTSNPN and CDR2 as SVGIG (reference sequence). The CDR3 consists of 12 residues. V was pared by 4 bases and J by 4 bases, with 10 bases between. The CDR3 reads CAWTPGGYGYTF. DNA of the CDR3: TGTGCCTGGACCCCCGGTGGCTATGGCTACACCTTC.

The J gene is TRBJ2-1, the V gene TRBV11-2, with D possibly being TRBD2 (5 bases). CDR3 length: 15 residues. Germline V gene lookup returns CDR1 SGHAT and CDR2 FQNNGV. The V end lost 2 bases, the J end lost 6 bases, and 14 bases lay between the germline ends. In nucleotides, the CDR3 is TGTGCCAGCAGCTTATTCCCTGGGGAGATCAATGAGCAGTTCTTC. Protein product: CASSLFPGEINEQFF.

The CDR3 region has the DNA TGTGCCAGTAGCGACGATCCAGGGGTCCGCCTCTATGGCTACACCTTC. Encoded protein: CASSDDPGVRLYGYTF. The gene calls are TRBV19 and TRBJ1-2; D possibly corresponds to TRBD1 (6 bases). V was trimmed by 6 bases and J by 4 bases, leaving 21 bases between them. CDR3 size: 16 residues. The V gene's germline CDR1 is LNHDA and CDR2 SQIVND (reference sequence). The full variable domain, its missing parts supplied by reference TRBV19 and TRBJ1-2, is DGGITQSPKYLFRKEGQNVTLSCEQNLNHDAMYWYRQDPGQGLRLIYYSQIVNDFQKGDIAEGYSVSREKKESFPLTVTSAQKNPTAFYLCASSDDPGVRLYGYTFGSGTRLTVV.

This chain links TRBV9 with TRBJ1-6, with a possible D match to TRBD1 (5 bases). Trimming left V 3 bases short and J 10 bases short, with 11 bases between. Germline V gives CDR1 SGDLS, CDR2 YYNGEE. CDR3 length: 13 residues. CDR3 loop: CASSASGHSPLHF. The DNA of the CDR3 is TGTGCCAGCAGCGCCTCAGGGCACTCACCCCTCCACTTT.

This sequence joins TRBV20-1 and TRBJ1-5; unclear D gene. CDR3 length: 17 amino acids. The germline V and J ends were trimmed by 3 bases and 2 bases, with 20 bases remaining between them. Looked up from germline, CDR1 is DFQATT and CDR2 is SNEGSKA (reference sequence). The CDR3 DNA is TGCAGTGCTAGTGGGGAGATCGACATAGTTGGCAATCAGCCCCAGCATTTT. Amino acid sequence: CSASGEIDIVGNQPQHF.

V usage is TRBV7-9 and J usage is TRBJ2-7; 9 nucleotides align to TRBD1. Trimming cost V 3 bases and J 4 bases; bases outside gene matches: 7. The CDR3 sequence is 15 residues long. Per germline, CDR1 SEHNR and CDR2 FQNEAQ (reference sequence). DNA of the CDR3: TGTGCCAGCAGCTTTGTCAGACAGGGGGGTTACGAGCAGTACTTC. As protein: CASSFVRQGGYEQYF.

The chain joins TRBV6-2 or TRBV6-3 to TRBJ2-7; 8 nucleotides align to TRBD2. This CDR3 spans 13 amino acids. CDR1 and CDR2 from the germline V gene are MNHEY and SVGEGT. V lost 5 bases and J lost 6; bases outside the gene matches: 6. CDR3 nucleotides: TGTGCCAGCAGTAGGACTAGCAGAGGCGAGCAGTACTTC. It codes for CASSRTSRGEQYF.

This clonotype was seen a handful of times. V is TRBV29-1 and J is TRBJ2-4, with 9 bases lining up with TRBD2. The junction had 12 bases not matched to a gene; V was cut back by 2 bases and J by 1 base. The CDR3 extends over 18 amino acids. Germline CDR1 reads SQVTM; CDR2 reads ANQGSEA. This CDR3 is CSVESAGGPLGAKNIQYF. The DNA for the CDR3 is TGCAGCGTTGAATCGGCGGGAGGGCCCTTGGGTGCCAAAAACATTCAGTACTTC.

CDR3 nucleotide sequence: TGTGCCAGTAGTTTGCCCCAGGGACGCGGCTACACCTTC. Its translation: CASSLPQGRGYTF. The V and J genes are TRBV19 and TRBJ1-2, with TRBD1 as a possible D gene (5 bases). The length of the CDR3 is 13 residues. The V end was cut by 5 bases, the J end by 8 bases, with 15 bases between. CDR1 is LNHDA and CDR2 is SQIVND in the germline V gene (reference sequence). Full variable domain (missing parts from reference TRBV19 and TRBJ1-2): DGGITQSPKYLFRKEGQNVTLSCEQNLNHDAMYWYRQDPGQGLRLIYYSQIVNDFQKGDIAEGYSVSREKKESFPLTVTSAQKNPTAFYLCASSLPQGRGYTFGSGTRLTVV.

The chain is built from TRBV11-3 and TRBJ2-3, with 11 positions matching TRBD2. The germline CDR1 and CDR2 sequences are SGHNT and YENEEA. The V segment lost 5 bases and the J segment 0 bases; nucleotides outside the gene matches: 10. This CDR3 has 18 residues. The CDR3 DNA reads as TGTGCCAGCAGCATAAAATCTCTAGCGGGGGGCAGCACAGATACGCAGTATTTT. As protein: CASSIKSLAGGSTDTQYF.

The chain joins TRBV7-9 to TRBJ2-3; D possibly corresponds to TRBD2 (5 bases). Trimming left V 2 bases short and J 4 bases short, with 13 bases between. This CDR3 is 15 amino acids long. Germline CDR1 SEHNR, CDR2 FQNEAQ (reference sequence). The CDR3 reads CASSLPPTRSDTQYF. In nucleotides, the CDR3 is TGTGCCAGCAGCTTACCACCTACTAGATCAGATACGCAGTATTTT.